This T cell receptor beta chain stems from a study of T cell responses to AZD1222 COVID-19 vaccine. Study-level points and caveats: There were mostly white British donors and more females than males, and clonal diversity was possibly underestimated.

Trimming at V came to 0 bases and at J to 3 bases, leaving 5 bases not matched to a gene. The CDR3 loop spans 16 amino acids. Looked up from germline, CDR1 is MGHRA and CDR2 is YSYEKL. As to this clone: What it recognizes is unknown.

TCRdb keeps only in-frame clones here, not all; method: immunoSEQ multiplex PCR. The table includes about 120,000 clones, more than 80% detected once. Material: peripheral blood, obtained on day 0 of AZD1222 vaccination. This sequence was found in an adult in good health. V and J are TRBV4-1 and TRBJ2-4; 7 nucleotides line up with TRBD1. CDR3 coding DNA: TGCGCCAGCAGCCAAGATGACAGGGTGGGCAAAAACATTCAGTACTTC. It is translated as CASSQDDRVGKNIQYF.